The clone carrying this TCR beta chain has a single count. Antigen specificity is unknown. The sample originates from a study of T cell responses to AZD1222 COVID-19 vaccine. Sequencing used immunoSEQ multiplex PCR; TCRdb keeps in-frame clones, though not all of them. This table has 180,000 or so clones, just over 90% appearing once. Whole-study findings and limits: Targets within unmutated variant regions were reportedly found for nearly half of spike-specific TCRs. Females outnumbered males among donors, who were mostly white British; clonal diversity was possibly underestimated. Rises in breadth and depth of Spike-specific TCRs came after two AZD1222 doses.

This TCR came from an adult in good health. Material: peripheral blood, obtained on day 0 of AZD1222 vaccination.

This CDR3 is CASSQAPGAYGYTF. The CDR3 nucleotides read TGCGCCAGCAGCCAAGCCCCAGGGGCTTATGGCTACACCTTC. The rearrangement uses TRBV4-1 and TRBJ1-2; tentatively, D is TRBD1 (6 bases). Trimming left V 1 base short and J 5 bases short, with 11 bases between. This CDR3 contains 14 residues. Germline lookup yields CDR1 MGHRA and CDR2 YSYEKL.